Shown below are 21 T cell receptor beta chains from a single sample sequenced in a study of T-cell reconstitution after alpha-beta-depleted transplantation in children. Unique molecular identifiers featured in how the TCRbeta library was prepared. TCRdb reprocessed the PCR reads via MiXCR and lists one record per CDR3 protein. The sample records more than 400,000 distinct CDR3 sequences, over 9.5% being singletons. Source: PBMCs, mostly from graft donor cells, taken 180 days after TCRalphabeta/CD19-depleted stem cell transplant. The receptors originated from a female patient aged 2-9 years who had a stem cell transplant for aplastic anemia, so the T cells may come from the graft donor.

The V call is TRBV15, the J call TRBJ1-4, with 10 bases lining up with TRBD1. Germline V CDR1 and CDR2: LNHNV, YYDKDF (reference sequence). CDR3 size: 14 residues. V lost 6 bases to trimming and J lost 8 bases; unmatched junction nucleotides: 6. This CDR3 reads CATSGVGQGEKLFF. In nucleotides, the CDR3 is TGTGCCACCAGTGGGGTGGGACAGGGGGAAAAACTGTTTTTT.

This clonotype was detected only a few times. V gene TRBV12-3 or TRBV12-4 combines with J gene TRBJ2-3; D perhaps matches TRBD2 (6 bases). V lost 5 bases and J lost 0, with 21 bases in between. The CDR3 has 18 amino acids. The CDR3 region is CASSPRGATRLSTDTQYF. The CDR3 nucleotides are TGTGCCAGCAGTCCCCGCGGGGCAACTCGACTTAGCACAGATACGCAGTATTTT.

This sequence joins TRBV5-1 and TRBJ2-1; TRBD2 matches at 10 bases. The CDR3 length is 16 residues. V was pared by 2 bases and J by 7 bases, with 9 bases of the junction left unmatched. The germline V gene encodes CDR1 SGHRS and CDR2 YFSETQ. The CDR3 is CASSLGRLAGENEQFF. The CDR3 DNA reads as TGCGCCAGCAGCTTAGGGAGGCTAGCGGGAGAAAATGAGCAGTTCTTC. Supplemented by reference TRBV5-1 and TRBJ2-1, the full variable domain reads KAGVTQTPRYLIKTRGQQVTLSCSPISGHRSVSWYQQTPGQGLQFLFEYFSETQRNKGNFPGRFSGRQFSNSRSEMNVSTLELGDSALYLCASSLGRLAGENEQFFGPGTRLTVL.

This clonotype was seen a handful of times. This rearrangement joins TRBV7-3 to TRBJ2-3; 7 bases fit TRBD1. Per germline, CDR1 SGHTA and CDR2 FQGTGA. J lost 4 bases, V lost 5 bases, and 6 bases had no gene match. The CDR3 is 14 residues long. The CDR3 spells CASSLRQGSDTQYF. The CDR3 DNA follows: TGTGCCAGCAGCCTCCGACAGGGTTCAGATACGCAGTATTTT.

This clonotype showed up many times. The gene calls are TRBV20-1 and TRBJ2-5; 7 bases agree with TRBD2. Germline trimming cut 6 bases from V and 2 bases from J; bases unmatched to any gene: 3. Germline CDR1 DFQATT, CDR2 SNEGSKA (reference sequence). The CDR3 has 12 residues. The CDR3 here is CSALAVQETQYF. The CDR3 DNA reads TGCAGTGCCCTAGCGGTTCAAGAGACCCAGTACTTC.

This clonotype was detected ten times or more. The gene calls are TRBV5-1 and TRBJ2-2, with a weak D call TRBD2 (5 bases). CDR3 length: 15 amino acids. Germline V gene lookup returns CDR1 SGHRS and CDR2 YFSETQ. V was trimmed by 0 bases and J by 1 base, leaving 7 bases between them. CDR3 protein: CASSLGRENTGELFF. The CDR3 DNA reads TGCGCCAGCAGCTTGGGACGGGAGAACACCGGGGAGCTGTTTTTT.

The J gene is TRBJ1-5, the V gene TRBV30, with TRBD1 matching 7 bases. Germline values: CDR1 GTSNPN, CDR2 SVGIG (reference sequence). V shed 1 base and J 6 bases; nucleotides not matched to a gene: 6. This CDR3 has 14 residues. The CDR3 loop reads CAWSGQGGRQPQHF. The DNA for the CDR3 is TGTGCCTGGAGTGGGCAGGGGGGACGTCAGCCCCAGCATTTT.

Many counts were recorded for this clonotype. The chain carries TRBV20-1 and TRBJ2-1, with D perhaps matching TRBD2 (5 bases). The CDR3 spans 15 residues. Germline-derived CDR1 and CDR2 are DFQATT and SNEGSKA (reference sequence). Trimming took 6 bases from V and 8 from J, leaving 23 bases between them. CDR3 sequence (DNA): TGCAGTGCGCCCCGAGGGTCTTGGAGTATGGATGAGCAGTTCTTC. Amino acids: CSAPRGSWSMDEQFF.

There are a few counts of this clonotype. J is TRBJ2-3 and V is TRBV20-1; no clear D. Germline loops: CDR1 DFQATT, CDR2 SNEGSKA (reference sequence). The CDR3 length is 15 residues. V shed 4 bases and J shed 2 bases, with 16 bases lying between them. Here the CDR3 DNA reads TGCAGTGCTACCTCCTACAAGGATATCACAGATACGCAGTATTTT. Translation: CSATSYKDITDTQYF.

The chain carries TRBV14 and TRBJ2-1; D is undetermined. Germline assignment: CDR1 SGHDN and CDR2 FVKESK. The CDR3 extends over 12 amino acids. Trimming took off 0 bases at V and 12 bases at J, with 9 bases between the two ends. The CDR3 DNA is TGTGCCAGCAGCCAAGATCTAAAGGGGCAGTTCTTC. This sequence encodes CASSQDLKGQFF.

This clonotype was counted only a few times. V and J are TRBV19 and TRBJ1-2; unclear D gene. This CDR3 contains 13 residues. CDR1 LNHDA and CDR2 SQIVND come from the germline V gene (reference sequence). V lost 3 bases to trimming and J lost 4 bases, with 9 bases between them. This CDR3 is CASSMQAGYGYTF. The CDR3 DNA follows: TGTGCCAGTAGTATGCAGGCAGGCTATGGCTACACCTTC.

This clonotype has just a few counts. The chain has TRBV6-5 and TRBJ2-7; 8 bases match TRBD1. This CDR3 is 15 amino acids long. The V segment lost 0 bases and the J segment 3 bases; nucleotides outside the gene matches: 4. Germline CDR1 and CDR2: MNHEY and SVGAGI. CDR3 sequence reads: CASSYSTGGVYEQYF. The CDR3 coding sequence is TGTGCCAGCAGTTACTCTACAGGGGGTGTCTACGAGCAGTACTTC.

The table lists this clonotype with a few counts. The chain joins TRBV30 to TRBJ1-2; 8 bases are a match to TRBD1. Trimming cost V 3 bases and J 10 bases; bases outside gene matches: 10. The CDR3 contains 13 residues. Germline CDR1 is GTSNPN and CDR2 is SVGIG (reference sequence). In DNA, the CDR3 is TGTGCCTGGAGGCTCCCACCGGGACAGGTCTACACCTTC. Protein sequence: CAWRLPPGQVYTF.

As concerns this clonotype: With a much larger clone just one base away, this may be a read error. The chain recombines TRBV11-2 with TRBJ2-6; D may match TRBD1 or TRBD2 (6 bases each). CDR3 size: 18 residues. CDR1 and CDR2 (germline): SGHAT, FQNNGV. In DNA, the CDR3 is TGTGCCAGCAGCTCCTCCGGGGGCTGGGCCTCTGGGGCCAACGGCCTGACTTTC. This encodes CASSSSGGWASGANGLTF. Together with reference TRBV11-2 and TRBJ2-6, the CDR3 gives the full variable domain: EAGVAQSPRYKIIEKRQSVAFWCNPISGHATLYWYQQILGQGPKLLIQFQNNGVVDDSQLPKDRFSAERLKGVDSTLKIQPAKLEDSAVYLCASSSSGGWASGANGLTFGAGSRLTVL.

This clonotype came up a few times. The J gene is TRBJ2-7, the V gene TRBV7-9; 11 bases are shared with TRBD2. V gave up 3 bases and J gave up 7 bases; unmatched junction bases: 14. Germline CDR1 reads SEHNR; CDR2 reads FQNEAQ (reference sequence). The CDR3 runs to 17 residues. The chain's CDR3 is CASSLGLAGGLGREQYV. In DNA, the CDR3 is TGTGCCAGCAGCTTGGGTCTAGCGGGAGGCCTCGGTCGGGAGCAGTACGTC.

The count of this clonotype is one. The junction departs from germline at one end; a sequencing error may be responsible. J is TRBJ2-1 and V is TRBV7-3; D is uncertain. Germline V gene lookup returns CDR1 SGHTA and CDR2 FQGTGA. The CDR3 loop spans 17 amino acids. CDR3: CASSITLRTPSYNEQFF. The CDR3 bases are TGTGCCAGCAGCATAACCCTCAGGACCCCTAGCTACAATGAGCAGTTCTTC.

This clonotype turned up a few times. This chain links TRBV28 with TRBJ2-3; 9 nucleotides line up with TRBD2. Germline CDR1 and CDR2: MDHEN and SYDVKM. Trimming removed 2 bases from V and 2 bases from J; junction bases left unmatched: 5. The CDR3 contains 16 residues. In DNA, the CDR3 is TGTGCCAGCAGTTTAGAAGGGGGACTAGCCACAGATACGCAGTATTTT. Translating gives CASSLEGGLATDTQYF.

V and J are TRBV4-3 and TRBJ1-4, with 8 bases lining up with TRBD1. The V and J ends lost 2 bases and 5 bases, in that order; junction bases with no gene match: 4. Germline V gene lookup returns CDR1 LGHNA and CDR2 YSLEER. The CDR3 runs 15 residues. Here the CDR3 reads CASSQLDRGNEKLFF. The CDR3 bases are TGCGCCAGCAGCCAACTCGACAGGGGAAATGAAAAACTGTTTTTT.

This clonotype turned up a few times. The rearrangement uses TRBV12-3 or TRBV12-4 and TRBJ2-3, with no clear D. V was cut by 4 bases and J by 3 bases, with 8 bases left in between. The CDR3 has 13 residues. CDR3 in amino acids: CASSWFTTDTQYF. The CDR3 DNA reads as TGTGCCAGCAGTTGGTTTACAACAGATACGCAGTATTTT.

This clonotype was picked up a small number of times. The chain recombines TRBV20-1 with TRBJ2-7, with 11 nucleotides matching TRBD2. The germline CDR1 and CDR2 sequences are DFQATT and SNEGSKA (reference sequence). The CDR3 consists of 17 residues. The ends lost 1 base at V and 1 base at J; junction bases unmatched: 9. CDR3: CSARVGTSGTRSYEQYF. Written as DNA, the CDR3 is TGCAGTGCTAGAGTGGGGACTAGCGGCACCCGTTCCTACGAGCAGTACTTC.

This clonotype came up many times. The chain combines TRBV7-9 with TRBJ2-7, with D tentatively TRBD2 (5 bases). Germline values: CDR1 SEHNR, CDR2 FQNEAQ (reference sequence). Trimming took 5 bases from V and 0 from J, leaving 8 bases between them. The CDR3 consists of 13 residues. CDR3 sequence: CASSPGNSYEQYF. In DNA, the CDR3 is TGTGCCAGCAGCCCCGGGAACTCCTACGAGCAGTACTTC. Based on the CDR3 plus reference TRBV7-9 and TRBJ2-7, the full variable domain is DTGVSQNPRHKITKRGQNVTFRCDPISEHNRLYWYRQTLGQGPEFLTYFQNEAQLEKSRLLSDRFSAERPKGSFSTLEIQRTEQGDSAMYLCASSPGNSYEQYFGPGTRLTVT.